This passage covers 25 T cell receptor beta chains from one sample sequenced in a study of CD8 T cells in ankylosing spondylitis. TCRdb analysed the 5' RACE reads with MiXCR anew, one entry per CDR3 protein. The sample contains roughly 250,000 distinct CDR3 sequences, 10% of which appear only once. The specimen sequenced was blood, either unsorted or a sorted T cell fraction (not recorded which). These receptors all stem from a male donor with ankylosing spondylitis or in good health (not recorded which).

There are many counts of this clonotype. The chain recombines TRBV7-8 with TRBJ1-5, with D possibly being TRBD1 (6 bases). Germline assignment: CDR1 SGHVS and CDR2 FQNEAQ. This CDR3 comprises 17 residues. V was shortened by 3 bases and J by 1 base, with 16 bases between the two germline ends. CDR3 region: CASSFLSGVVSNQPQHF. CDR3 DNA: TGTGCCAGCAGCTTCCTCTCAGGGGTAGTGAGCAATCAGCCCCAGCATTTT. The full variable domain, its missing parts supplied by reference TRBV7-8 and TRBJ1-5, is GAGVSQSPRYKVAKRGQDVALRCDPISGHVSLFWYQQALGQGPEFLTYFQNEAQLDKSGLPSDRFFAERPEGSVSTLKIQRTQQEDSAVYLCASSFLSGVVSNQPQHFGDGTRLSIL.

This clonotype was seen ten or more times. V is TRBV10-3 and J is TRBJ2-3; D unclear. This CDR3 has 15 amino acids. V was shortened by 5 bases and J by 2 bases, with 14 bases between the two germline ends. CDR1 is ENHRY and CDR2 is SYGVKD in the germline V gene. The CDR3 loop is CAISPVLPNTDTQYF. CDR3 bases: TGTGCCATCAGTCCAGTTTTACCGAACACAGATACGCAGTATTTT.

With respect to this clonotype: No DNA is shown, since the ends of the CDR3 on it are uncertain; the CDR3 is the one TCRdb lists. The chain carries TRBV5-1 and TRBJ2-1; the DNA was not compared with TRBD2, the D call given in the table. Inclusive of both ends, the CDR3 amounts to 15 amino acids. Germline assignment: CDR1 SGHRS and CDR2 YFSETQ. CDR3 protein: CTSSLEVGLGNERFF.

Many counts were recorded for this clonotype. The chain couples TRBV20-1 to TRBJ2-2; the D gene is possibly TRBD2 (6 bases). V was trimmed by 5 bases and J by 4 bases, leaving 17 bases between them. Germline lookup yields CDR1 DFQATT and CDR2 SNEGSKA (reference sequence). The CDR3 runs to 15 residues. CDR3 sequence: CSAAVGTYSTGELFF. CDR3 nucleotide sequence: TGCAGTGCTGCTGTCGGGACTTACAGCACCGGGGAGCTGTTTTTT.

This clonotype was counted at least ten times. V is TRBV20-1 and J is TRBJ1-2; TRBD1 might be the D (6 bases). This CDR3 region has 13 residues. Per germline, CDR1 DFQATT and CDR2 SNEGSKA (reference sequence). Trimming took off 2 bases at V and 3 bases at J, with 10 bases between the two ends. The CDR3 loop reads CSARPEGDYGYTF. The CDR3 DNA reads TGCAGTGCTAGACCTGAGGGGGACTATGGCTACACCTTC.

The chain uses TRBV7-6 and TRBJ2-2; no firm D call. The CDR3 covers 14 residues. V dropped 2 bases and J dropped 3 bases, with 7 bases sitting between them. Germline values: CDR1 SGHVS, CDR2 FNYEAQ. In nucleotides, the CDR3 is TGTGCCAGCAGCTTACAATCCCACACCGGGGAGCTGTTTTTT. It is translated as CASSLQSHTGELFF.

This clonotype was detected many times. The rearrangement links TRBV11-2 to TRBJ1-4, with a possible D match to TRBD1 (5 bases). The CDR3 sequence is 17 residues long. The germline V and J ends were trimmed by 1 base and 0 bases, with 12 bases remaining between them. Germline values: CDR1 SGHAT, CDR2 FQNNGV. This chain's CDR3 is CASSLVSGSPTNEKLFF. DNA of the CDR3: TGTGCCAGCAGCTTAGTTTCAGGGAGCCCAACTAATGAAAAACTGTTTTTT.

This clonotype was observed many times. The V and J genes are TRBV12-3 or TRBV12-4 and TRBJ1-2; D not certain. CDR3 length equals 15 residues. The V gene lost 0 bases and the J gene lost 2 bases, with 10 bases spanning the gap. The CDR3 region is CASSLAWAENYGYTF. In nucleotides, the CDR3 is TGTGCCAGCAGTTTAGCGTGGGCGGAAAACTATGGCTACACCTTC.

This clonotype was seen many times. The chain is built from TRBV30 and TRBJ2-5, with D possibly matching TRBD2 (5 bases). Germline V gives CDR1 GTSNPN, CDR2 SVGIG (reference sequence). V gave up 4 bases and J gave up 5 bases, with 11 bases separating them. The CDR3 length is 12 residues. The CDR3 protein is CAWNGGEETQYF. CDR3 bases: TGTGCCTGGAACGGTGGGGAGGAGACCCAGTACTTC.

There are many counts of this clonotype. The chain recombines TRBV4-1 with TRBJ1-2, with unresolved D. The CDR3 consists of 15 residues. V lost 0 bases and J lost 0, with 8 bases in between. Germline assignment: CDR1 MGHRA and CDR2 YSYEKL. CDR3 protein: CASSQEEATNYGYTF. CDR3 nucleotides: TGCGCCAGCAGCCAAGAAGAGGCGACTAACTATGGCTACACCTTC.

This clonotype has at least ten counts. This chain connects TRBV20-1 to TRBJ1-3; D gene uncertain. CDR3 size: 8 residues. The V gene's germline CDR1 is DFQATT and CDR2 SNEGSKA (reference sequence). The DNA of the CDR3 is TGCCTTGGAAACACCATATATTTT. It specifies CLGNTIYF.

This clonotype was seen many times. The chain recombines TRBV5-1 with TRBJ1-1; a possible D gene is TRBD1 (6 bases). The germline V gene has CDR1 SGHRS and CDR2 YFSETQ. The CDR3 totals 13 residues. Trimming took 2 bases from V and 8 from J, leaving 13 bases between them. CDR3 bases: TGCGCCAGCAGCTTTGGGGGGGGCAGCGAAGCTTTCTTT. Amino acids: CASSFGGGSEAFF.

This clonotype occurred once. The chain has TRBV29-1 and TRBJ2-7; TRBD1 is a possible D gene (6 bases). V was trimmed by 5 bases and J by 3 bases, leaving 11 bases between them. Germline-derived CDR1 and CDR2 are SQVTM and ANQGSEA. The CDR3 extends over 12 amino acids. The CDR3 reads CSVLDRIYEQYF. The CDR3, as DNA: TGCAGCGTTTTGGACAGAATCTACGAGCAGTACTTC.

This clonotype was observed at least ten times. This chain uses TRBV7-8 with TRBJ1-2; D remains unclear. The germline V and J ends were trimmed by 5 bases and 3 bases, with 13 bases remaining between them. The CDR3 runs 14 residues. Germline V CDR1 and CDR2: SGHVS, FQNEAQ. CDR3 amino acids: CASSRARQDYGYTF. The CDR3 DNA reads TGTGCCAGCAGCCGCGCACGTCAGGACTATGGCTACACCTTC.

This clonotype was detected ten times or more. The chain combines TRBV10-3 with TRBJ1-2; D is unresolved. Looked up from germline, CDR1 is ENHRY and CDR2 is SYGVKD. The CDR3 runs to 15 residues. The V end lost 4 bases, the J end lost 0 bases, and 12 bases lay between the germline ends. The chain's CDR3 is CAISATDGSNYGYTF. CDR3 nucleotides: TGTGCCATCAGTGCGACGGACGGCTCTAACTATGGCTACACCTTC.

This clonotype showed up many times. The J gene is TRBJ2-5, the V gene TRBV25-1, with D perhaps given as TRBD1 or TRBD2 (5 bases each). Trimming cost V 3 bases and J 1 base, with 18 bases left between them. Looked up from germline, CDR1 is MGHDK and CDR2 is SYGVNS. The CDR3 runs 17 residues. Here the CDR3 reads CASSDFPGRPLQETQYF. The CDR3 bases are TGTGCCAGCAGTGACTTCCCGGGACGGCCGCTCCAAGAGACCCAGTACTTC.

There are many counts of this clonotype. The chain joins TRBV20-1 to TRBJ1-1; a possible D gene is TRBD1 (6 bases). This CDR3 region has 11 residues. Trimming pared 4 bases from V and 4 bases from J, leaving 7 bases between. The germline gives CDR1 DFQATT, CDR2 SNEGSKA (reference sequence). The CDR3 here is CSAKGGTEAFF. The CDR3 DNA sequence: TGCAGTGCTAAAGGGGGCACTGAAGCTTTCTTT.

There are many counts of this clonotype. The V gene is TRBV6-2 or TRBV6-3, the J gene TRBJ1-6, with TRBD1 matching 7 bases. CDR3 length: 14 residues. The J segment lost 7 bases and the V segment lost 6 bases, leaving 6 bases of the junction unmatched. Looked up from germline, CDR1 is MNHEY and CDR2 is SVGEGT. The CDR3: CASSSQGRNSPLHF. In nucleotides, the CDR3 is TGTGCCAGCAGCTCACAGGGGCGGAATTCACCCCTCCACTTT.

This clonotype was observed many times. V gene TRBV7-8 combines with J gene TRBJ2-1; the match to TRBD2 covers 14 bases. CDR3 length: 18 residues. Germline V gene lookup returns CDR1 SGHVS and CDR2 FQNEAQ. With 3 bases clipped from V and 9 bases from J, the junction kept 13 bases outside the gene matches. The CDR3 region has the DNA TGTGCCAGCAGCTTCATGGGACTAGCGGGAGTACGGGCTATTGAGCAGTTCTTC. This translates into CASSFMGLAGVRAIEQFF.

This clonotype has at least ten counts. The chain recombines TRBV12-3 or TRBV12-4 with TRBJ2-5, with TRBD2 matching over 7 bases. The V gene end was trimmed by 7 bases and the J gene end by 1 base; junction bases not matched to a gene: 3. There are 13 residues in the CDR3. The CDR3 is CASNQRGQETQYF. The CDR3 DNA follows: TGTGCCAGCAATCAGCGGGGCCAAGAGACCCAGTACTTC.

A note on this clonotype: Given a much more abundant clone one base away, this may be a read error. This rearrangement joins TRBV12-3 or TRBV12-4 to TRBJ1-1, with D maybe TRBD1 (5 bases). This CDR3 is built from 15 residues. The CDR3 loop reads CGSSFSGRENTEAFF. CDR3 coding DNA: TGTGGCAGCAGTTTTTCGGGGCGGGAGAACACTGAAGCTTTCTTT.

V gene TRBV4-2 combines with J gene TRBJ2-5, with D perhaps TRBD2 (7 bases). Germline CDR1 and CDR2: LGHNA and YNFKEQ. The CDR3 loop spans 17 amino acids. The V end was cut by 0 bases, the J end by 4 bases, with 18 bases between. Written as DNA, the CDR3 is TGTGCCAGCAGCCAAGATCGGGGGCAGGGAGGGCCAGAGACCCAGTACTTC. Encoded protein: CASSQDRGQGGPETQYF.

This clonotype was counted only a few times. The genes are TRBV7-9 and TRBJ2-3; D remains ambiguous. V was pared by 5 bases and J by 5 bases, with 23 bases between. Germline V gives CDR1 SEHNR, CDR2 FQNEAQ (reference sequence). The CDR3 runs 17 residues. Here the CDR3 DNA reads TGTGCCAGCAGCCCAAAAGCCCGGACCATCCTCGAAGATACGCAGTATTTT. It codes for CASSPKARTILEDTQYF.

This clonotype was seen a handful of times. This chain links TRBV10-3 with TRBJ1-1; the D gene is possibly TRBD1 (5 bases). Germline values: CDR1 ENHRY, CDR2 SYGVKD. V was trimmed by 5 bases and J by 1 base, leaving 11 bases between them. The CDR3 extends over 14 amino acids. In DNA form, the CDR3 reads TGTGCCATCAGTTCTGTAGACAGGAACACTGAAGCTTTCTTT. This translates into CAISSVDRNTEAFF.

This clonotype was observed many times. J is TRBJ2-5 and V is TRBV6-2 or TRBV6-3; TRBD2 matches 7 bases. The CDR3 runs 16 residues. V lost 2 bases, J lost 5 bases, and 11 bases stayed unmatched. In germline, CDR1 is MNHEY, CDR2 SVGEGT. The CDR3 nucleotides are TGTGCCAGCAGTTACCCACCCGAGGGGCGGGAGGAGACCCAGTACTTC. It translates to CASSYPPEGREETQYF.